Shown below are 32 T cell receptor beta chains from a single sample sequenced in a study of cytomegalovirus exposure and HLA in healthy donors. Primers included in the PCR were 60 Vbeta and 13 Jbeta primers. Sequencing used immunoSEQ multiplex PCR; TCRdb keeps in-frame clones, though not all of them. The profile shows tens of thousands of clones, around four fifths of them singletons. Sequenced material: PBMCs. Receptors originate from a man in his fifties in good health and CMV-seronegative.

The V call is TRBV18, the J call TRBJ1-3; tentative D call: TRBD1 (6 bases). V was pared by 4 bases and J by 2 bases, with 9 bases between. The germline V gene encodes CDR1 KGHSH and CDR2 LQKENI. This CDR3 contains 14 residues. CDR3 region: CASSHTGPGNTIYF. DNA of the CDR3: TGTGCCAGCTCACACACAGGGCCTGGAAACACCATATATTTT.

The chain combines TRBV10-3 with TRBJ2-3, with TRBD2 matching 9 bases. J lost 2 bases, V lost 5 bases, and 8 bases had no gene match. This CDR3 is 16 amino acids long. The germline gives CDR1 ENHRY, CDR2 SYGVKD. The CDR3 region has the DNA TGTGCCATCAGTAAAGACCTAGCGGGGACCACAGATACGCAGTATTTT. Translating it yields CAISKDLAGTTDTQYF.

In DNA, the CDR3 is TGCACCAGCGGACCCGAGGGGGACAGGGAGTTGAGGGCCAACGTCCTGACTTTC. Translating gives CTSGPEGDRELRANVLTF. This chain links TRBV1 with TRBJ2-6; TRBD1, as called in the table, went unchecked against the DNA. TRBV1 is a pseudogene. The CDR3 runs 18 residues.

This chain links TRBV4-2 with TRBJ1-2; TRBD1 might be the D (6 bases). This CDR3 is 14 amino acids long. Per the germline V gene, CDR1 is LGHNA and CDR2 is YNFKEQ. With 0 bases removed from V and 5 bases from J, the gap between germline ends came to 10 bases. In DNA, the CDR3 is TGTGCCAGCAGCCAAGAGGGTGACAGGTATGGCTACACCTTC. It codes for CASSQEGDRYGYTF.

J is TRBJ1-2 and V is TRBV4-1; 7 nucleotides align to TRBD1. V dropped 0 bases and J dropped 7; count of bases not matched to a gene: 20. This CDR3 is built from 19 residues. The germline V gene encodes CDR1 MGHRA and CDR2 YSYEKL. CDR3 sequence: CASSQDRVRPGQHPSGYTF. CDR3 nucleotide sequence: TGCGCCAGCAGCCAAGACCGGGTTCGTCCGGGACAGCACCCTTCTGGCTACACCTTC.

The V and J genes are TRBV13 and TRBJ2-2, with a weak D call TRBD1 (6 bases). Germline lookup yields CDR1 PRHDT and CDR2 FYEKMQ (reference sequence). The V end lost 2 bases, the J end lost 6 bases, and 7 bases lay between the germline ends. The CDR3 contains 13 residues. This CDR3 reads CASSLQGPGELFF. The CDR3, as DNA: TGTGCCAGCAGCTTACAGGGGCCCGGGGAGCTGTTTTTT. Drawing the rest from reference TRBV13 and TRBJ2-2, the complete variable domain is AAGVIQSPRHLIKEKRETATLKCYPIPRHDTVYWYQQGPGQDPQFLISFYEKMQSDKGSIPDRFSAQQFSDYHSELNMSSLELGDSALYFCASSLQGPGELFFGEGSRLTVL.

The chain is built from TRBV7-3 and TRBJ2-5; D is perhaps TRBD2 (6 bases). Germline-derived CDR1 and CDR2 are SGHTA and FQGTGA. This CDR3 is 15 amino acids long. V lost 1 base, J lost 2 bases, and 11 bases lay in between. The CDR3 loop is CASSLSGGTQETQYF. The CDR3 DNA reads TGTGCCAGCAGCTTAAGTGGGGGGACTCAAGAGACCCAGTACTTC.

The J gene is TRBJ1-5, the V gene TRBV28; TRBD1 is a possible D gene (5 bases). V was pared by 2 bases and J by 6 bases, with 11 bases between. There are 14 residues in the CDR3. Germline loops: CDR1 MDHEN, CDR2 SYDVKM. The DNA for the CDR3 is TGTGCCAGCAGTTTAGGGGCAGGTCTTCAGCCCCAGCATTTT. This encodes CASSLGAGLQPQHF.

This chain joins TRBV9 and TRBJ2-3, with 13 positions matching TRBD2. The ends lost 0 bases at V and 2 bases at J; junction bases unmatched: 6. From germline, CDR1 is SGDLS and CDR2 YYNGEE. The CDR3 length is 18 residues. This chain's CDR3 is CASSVGLAGGTYTDTQYF. CDR3 nucleotide sequence: TGTGCCAGCAGCGTAGGACTAGCGGGGGGCACATACACAGATACGCAGTATTTT.

The V gene is TRBV18, the J gene TRBJ2-5, with 9 bases identical to TRBD1. Matching the DNA end better, TRBJ2-7 makes the J call doubtful. Germline-derived CDR1 and CDR2 are KGHSH and LQKENI. This CDR3 comprises 13 residues. CDR3 in amino acids: CASSGQGIYEQYF. The CDR3, as DNA: TGTGCCAGCTCGGGACAGGGCATCTACGAGCAGTACTTC.

The table lists this clone with a few counts. The CDR3, as DNA: TGCGCCAGCAGCCAAACCTTCGGACAGCGAGACAATGAGCAGTTCTTC. As protein: CASSQTFGQRDNEQFF. V gene TRBV4-1 combines with J gene TRBJ2-1; TRBD1 is a possible D gene (6 bases). V lost 2 bases and J 5 bases, leaving 16 bases between the germline ends. The CDR3 has 16 amino acids. From germline, CDR1 is MGHRA and CDR2 YSYEKL.

The chain employs TRBV9 and TRBJ2-1; 10 bases match TRBD2. This CDR3 region has 15 residues. Losses at the gene ends were 0 bases for V and 9 bases for J; bases not matched to a gene: 6. The V gene's germline CDR1 is SGDLS and CDR2 YYNGEE. As DNA, the CDR3 is TGTGCCAGCAGCGTAGTGGGTAGCGGGGGGAGTGAGCAGTTCTTC. It is translated as CASSVVGSGGSEQFF.

Turning to this clone: A read error may account for a junction end that differs from germline. The V gene is TRBV19, the J gene TRBJ2-3, with a weak D call TRBD1 (5 bases). The V gene's germline CDR1 is LNHDA and CDR2 SQIVND (reference sequence). The CDR3 totals 16 residues. CDR3 sequence reads: CVSSIFGHRARDTQYF. For the CDR3, the DNA is TGTGTCAGTAGTATTTTCGGACACCGCGCCAGGGATACGCAGTATTTT. Filled out from reference TRBV19 and TRBJ2-3, the complete variable domain reads DGGITQSPKYLFRKEGQNVTLSCEQNLNHDAMYWYRQDPGQGLRLIYYSQIVNDFQKGDIAEGYSVSREKKESFPLTVTSAQKNPTAFYLCVSSIFGHRARDTQYFGPGTRLTVL.

This chain links TRBV9 with TRBJ2-5, with D tentatively TRBD2 (5 bases). The CDR3 is 13 residues long. The V end lost 0 bases, the J end lost 5 bases, and 8 bases lay between the germline ends. Germline CDR1 reads SGDLS; CDR2 reads YYNGEE. The DNA for the CDR3 is TGTGCCAGCAGCGTAGTTGGCGGGGAGACCCAGTACTTC. It codes for CASSVVGGETQYF.

This chain uses TRBV28 with TRBJ2-3; TRBD1 might be the D (6 bases). This CDR3 region has 18 residues. Germline lookup yields CDR1 MDHEN and CDR2 SYDVKM. The V gene lost 2 bases and the J gene lost 0 bases, with 18 bases spanning the gap. DNA of the CDR3: TGTGCCAGCAGTTTACGGACAGTCAATCTTTCTAGCACAGATACGCAGTATTTT. It encodes CASSLRTVNLSSTDTQYF. Full variable domain (remainder filled in from reference TRBV28 and TRBJ2-3): DVKVTQSSRYLVKRTGEKVFLECVQDMDHENMFWYRQDPGLGLRLIYFSYDVKMKEKGDIPEGYSVSREKKERFSLILESASTNQTSMYLCASSLRTVNLSSTDTQYFGPGTRLTVL.

The CDR3 coding sequence is TGTGCCAGCAGCTTGGGAGGACAGGGTGACAATGAGCAGTTCTTC. It codes for CASSLGGQGDNEQFF. The chain uses TRBV7-3 and TRBJ2-1; 8 bases agree with TRBD1. The CDR3 is 15 residues long. J was trimmed by 5 bases and V by 3 bases; bases with no gene match: 6. Germline loops: CDR1 SGHTA, CDR2 FQGTGA.

The chain uses TRBV5-1 and TRBJ2-5; 10 bases match TRBD2. V shed 4 bases, J shed 7 bases, and the junction held 13 bases outside the gene matches. This CDR3 has 16 residues. The germline V gene has CDR1 SGHRS and CDR2 YFSETQ. The CDR3 DNA follows: TGCGCCAGCAGCGGGATCTCAGCGGGGGGGCCTGGGACCCAGTACTTC. Translated: CASSGISAGGPGTQYF. Combining the CDR3 with reference TRBV5-1 and TRBJ2-5 gives the whole variable domain KAGVTQTPRYLIKTRGQQVTLSCSPISGHRSVSWYQQTPGQGLQFLFEYFSETQRNKGNFPGRFSGRQFSNSRSEMNVSTLELGDSALYLCASSGISAGGPGTQYFGPGTRLLVL.

This chain connects TRBV18 to TRBJ1-1; no firm D call. This CDR3 region has 13 residues. V lost 6 bases and J lost 5, with 13 bases in between. Germline values: CDR1 KGHSH, CDR2 LQKENI. The CDR3 reads CASSEGTGTEAFF. CDR3 DNA: TGTGCCAGCTCCGAAGGAACGGGGACTGAAGCTTTCTTT.

The chain joins TRBV2 to TRBJ2-2; 7 bases match TRBD1. The V segment lost 4 bases and the J segment 6 bases; nucleotides outside the gene matches: 8. The CDR3 covers 15 residues. Germline V CDR1 and CDR2: SNHLY, FYNNEI. DNA of the CDR3: TGTGCCAGCAGTGCGAGACAGGGCGCGCCCGGGGAGCTGTTTTTT. The encoded protein is CASSARQGAPGELFF.

This clone was observed a handful of times. The chain uses TRBV10-1 and TRBJ1-1, with 9 bases aligning to TRBD1. Germline CDR1 reads WNHNN; CDR2 reads SYGVQD (reference sequence). The V gene end was trimmed by 3 bases and the J gene end by 7 bases; junction bases not matched to a gene: 9. The CDR3 runs 15 residues. The CDR3 region is CASSETGTGTNEAFF. CDR3 DNA: TGCGCCAGCAGTGAAACCGGGACAGGGACCAATGAAGCTTTCTTT.

The rearrangement uses TRBV10-2 and TRBJ2-2, with 11 positions matching TRBD1. The CDR3 is 18 residues long. Germline-derived CDR1 and CDR2 are WSHSY and SAAADI. With 0 bases clipped from V and 0 bases from J, the junction kept 3 bases outside the gene matches. CDR3 protein: CASSESGTGGPNTGELFF. The DNA for the CDR3 is TGCGCCAGCAGTGAGTCGGGGACAGGGGGACCGAACACCGGGGAGCTGTTTTTT.

The genes are TRBV6-1 and TRBJ2-7, with D unresolved. Between the trimmed V and J ends, which lost 1 base and 2 bases, there was a span of 6 bases. CDR1 and CDR2 (germline): MNHNS, SASEGT. This CDR3 is built from 13 residues. The CDR3 is CASSEGATYEQYF. Written as DNA, the CDR3 is TGTGCCAGCAGTGAAGGGGCAACCTACGAGCAGTACTTC.

V gene TRBV9 combines with J gene TRBJ1-2; D might be TRBD1 (5 bases). Germline V CDR1 and CDR2: SGDLS, YYNGEE. V was clipped by 6 bases and J by 8 bases, with 20 bases between them. The CDR3 is 14 residues long. In DNA, the CDR3 is TGTGCCAGCAAGCCTCTCCCGGTGAGACAGGGCTACACCTTC. Protein: CASKPLPVRQGYTF. Complete variable domain (other parts from reference TRBV9 and TRBJ1-2): DSGVTQTPKHLITATGQRVTLRCSPRSGDLSVYWYQQSLDQGLQFLIQYYNGEERAKGNILERFSAQQFPDLHSELNLSSLELGDSALYFCASKPLPVRQGYTFGSGTRLTVV.

The chain employs TRBV7-2 and TRBJ2-6; no clear D gene. V was cut by 5 bases and J by 0 bases, with 11 bases left in between. Germline lookup yields CDR1 SGHTA and CDR2 FQGNSA. This CDR3 has 16 amino acids. Written as DNA, the CDR3 is TGTGCCAGCAGCGTAAACAGACCCTCTGGGGCCAACGTCCTGACTTTC. As protein: CASSVNRPSGANVLTF.

The chain combines TRBV2 with TRBJ2-1; D possibly corresponds to TRBD1 (6 bases). Between the trimmed V and J ends, which lost 4 bases and 7 bases, there was a span of 14 bases. This CDR3 is 14 amino acids long. The germline V gene encodes CDR1 SNHLY and CDR2 FYNNEI. CDR3 region: CASSVQGSGNEQFF. The DNA for the CDR3 is TGTGCCAGCAGTGTACAGGGATCTGGGAATGAGCAGTTCTTC.

The chain links TRBV29-1 to TRBJ2-3; TRBD1 agrees at 9 bases. The CDR3 sequence is 15 residues long. The germline V gene encodes CDR1 SQVTM and CDR2 ANQGSEA. The trim removed 4 bases at V and 14 bases at J, leaving 19 bases unmatched. CDR3 protein: CSVGGPGQGAGIGYF. CDR3 nucleotide sequence: TGCAGCGTTGGGGGCCCGGGACAGGGCGCAGGGATAGGGTATTTT.

The CDR3 DNA is TGCAGCGTTGAAGGAGGGTTCTACGAGCAGTACTTC. Protein: CSVEGGFYEQYF. The chain recombines TRBV29-1 with TRBJ2-7; maybe TRBD2 (5 bases). Germline CDR1 is SQVTM and CDR2 is ANQGSEA. Trimming shortened V by 1 base and J by 3 bases, and 7 bases separated the two germline ends. The CDR3 is 12 amino acids.

The CDR3 DNA sequence: TGTGCCAGTAGTAACATGAACACTGAAGCTTTCTTT. Its translation: CASSNMNTEAFF. This sequence joins TRBV19 and TRBJ1-1; D unclear. CDR1 and CDR2 (germline): LNHDA, SQIVND (reference sequence). Trimming removed 4 bases at V and 0 bases at J, with 3 bases between. This CDR3 comprises 12 residues. The variable domain in full, completed from reference TRBV19 and TRBJ1-1, reads DGGITQSPKYLFRKEGQNVTLSCEQNLNHDAMYWYRQDPGQGLRLIYYSQIVNDFQKGDIAEGYSVSREKKESFPLTVTSAQKNPTAFYLCASSNMNTEAFFGQGTRLTVV.

This chain links TRBV4-2 with TRBJ2-6; 14 bases match TRBD2. The V and J ends lost 0 bases and 0 bases, in that order; junction bases with no gene match: 13. CDR1 and CDR2 from the germline V gene are LGHNA and YNFKEQ. This CDR3 is built from 23 residues. The CDR3 coding sequence is TGTGCCAGCAGCCAAGACCGGACAGGACTAGCGGGGGGCCGCCCCTCTGGGGCCAACGTCCTGACTTTC. This encodes CASSQDRTGLAGGRPSGANVLTF.

CDR3 protein: CASSPDRRNTEAFF. The CDR3 DNA sequence: TGCGCCAGCAGCCCAGACAGAAGGAACACTGAAGCTTTCTTT. V usage is TRBV5-1 and J usage is TRBJ1-1, with D perhaps matching TRBD1 (5 bases). V lost 4 bases and J lost 1, with 11 bases in between. The germline gives CDR1 SGHRS, CDR2 YFSETQ. CDR3 length equals 14 residues.

The chain links TRBV5-1 to TRBJ2-5, with D tentatively TRBD1 (5 bases). Trimming removed 0 bases at V and 5 bases at J, with 17 bases between. The CDR3 runs 16 residues. From germline, CDR1 is SGHRS and CDR2 YFSETQ. This CDR3 reads CASSLVGTQGSETQYF. CDR3 nucleotide sequence: TGCGCCAGCAGCTTGGTGGGAACTCAGGGCTCGGAGACCCAGTACTTC.

The J gene is TRBJ1-2, the V gene TRBV7-6; 8 nucleotides agree with TRBD1. Germline V gene sequence: CDR1 SGHVS, CDR2 FNYEAQ. Trimming cost V 2 bases and J 4 bases; bases outside gene matches: 12. CDR3 length: 17 residues. The CDR3 sequence: CASSLTRQGLGTYGYTF. In DNA, the CDR3 is TGTGCCAGCAGCTTAACGAGACAGGGGCTGGGTACCTATGGCTACACCTTC.